This T cell receptor (beta chain) was sequenced during a study of shared clonotypes between healthy human individuals. Sequencing used immunoSEQ multiplex PCR; TCRdb keeps in-frame clones, though not all of them. The table includes approximately 2.5 million clones, roughly nine tenths detected once. Looked up from germline, CDR1 is SNHLY and CDR2 is FYNNEI. The length of the CDR3 is 15 residues. V lost 4 bases and J 0 bases, leaving 7 bases between the germline ends. Sequenced input: naive CD4+ T cells sorted from blood. Subset reported: CD45RA+ positively selected. The TCR sequence derives from a man aged 18-30 years in good health. The chain joins TRBV2 to TRBJ2-6; D is ambiguous. CDR3 in DNA: TGTGCCAGCAGTGTGCAGAGCTCTGGGGCCAACGTCCTGACTTTC. It is translated as CASSVQSSGANVLTF.